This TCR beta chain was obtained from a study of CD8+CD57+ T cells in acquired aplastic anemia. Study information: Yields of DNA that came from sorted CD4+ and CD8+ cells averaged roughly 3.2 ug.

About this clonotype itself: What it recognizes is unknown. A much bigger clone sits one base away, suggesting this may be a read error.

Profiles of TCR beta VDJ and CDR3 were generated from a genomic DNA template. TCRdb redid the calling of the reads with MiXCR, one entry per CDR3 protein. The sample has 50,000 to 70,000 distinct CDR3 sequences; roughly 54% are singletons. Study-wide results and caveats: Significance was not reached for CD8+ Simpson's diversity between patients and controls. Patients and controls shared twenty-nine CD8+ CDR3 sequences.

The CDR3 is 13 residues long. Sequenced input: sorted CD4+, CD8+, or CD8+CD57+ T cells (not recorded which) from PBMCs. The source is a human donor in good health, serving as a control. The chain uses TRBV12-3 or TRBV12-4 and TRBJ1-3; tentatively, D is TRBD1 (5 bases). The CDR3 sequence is CASSRSTGNTMYF. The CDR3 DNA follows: TGTGCCAGCAGCCGATCAACAGGAAACACCATGTATTTT.